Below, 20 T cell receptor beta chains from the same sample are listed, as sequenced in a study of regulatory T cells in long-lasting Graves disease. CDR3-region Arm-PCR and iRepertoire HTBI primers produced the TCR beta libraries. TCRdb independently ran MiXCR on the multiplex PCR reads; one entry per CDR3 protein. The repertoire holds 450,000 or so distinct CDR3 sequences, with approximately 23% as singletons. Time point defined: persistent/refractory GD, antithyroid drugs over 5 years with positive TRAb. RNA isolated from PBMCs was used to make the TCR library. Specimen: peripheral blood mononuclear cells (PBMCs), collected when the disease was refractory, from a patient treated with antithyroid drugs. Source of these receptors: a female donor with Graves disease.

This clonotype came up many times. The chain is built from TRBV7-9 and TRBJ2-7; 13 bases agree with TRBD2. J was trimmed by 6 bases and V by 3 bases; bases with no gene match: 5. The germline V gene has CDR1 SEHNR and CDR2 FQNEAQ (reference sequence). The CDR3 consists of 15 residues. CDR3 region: CASSFPRLAGGEQYF. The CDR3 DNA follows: TGTGCCAGCAGCTTCCCCCGACTAGCGGGAGGCGAGCAGTACTTC. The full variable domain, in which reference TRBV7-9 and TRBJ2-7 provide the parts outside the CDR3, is DTGVSQNPRHKITKRGQNVTFRCDPISEHNRLYWYRQTLGQGPEFLTYFQNEAQLEKSRLLSDRFSAERPKGSFSTLEIQRTEQGDSAMYLCASSFPRLAGGEQYFGPGTRLTVT.

CDR3 DNA sequence: TGTGCCAGCAGGAGACCGGGACACGGATTCTTCTATGGCTACACCTTC. It translates to CASRRPGHGFFYGYTF. This chain links TRBV5-8 with TRBJ1-2; maybe TRBD1 (6 bases). The germline V gene encodes CDR1 SGHTS and CDR2 YDEGEE. Trimming removed 5 bases at V and 4 bases at J, with 21 bases between. This CDR3 comprises 16 residues.

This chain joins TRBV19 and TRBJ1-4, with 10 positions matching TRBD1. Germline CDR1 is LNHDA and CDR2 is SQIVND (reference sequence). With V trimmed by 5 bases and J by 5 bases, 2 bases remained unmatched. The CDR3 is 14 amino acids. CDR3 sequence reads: CASSVTGGNEKLFF. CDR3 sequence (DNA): TGTGCCAGTAGTGTGACAGGGGGCAATGAAAAACTGTTTTTT. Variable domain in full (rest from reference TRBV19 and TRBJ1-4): DGGITQSPKYLFRKEGQNVTLSCEQNLNHDAMYWYRQDPGQGLRLIYYSQIVNDFQKGDIAEGYSVSREKKESFPLTVTSAQKNPTAFYLCASSVTGGNEKLFFGSGTQLSVL.

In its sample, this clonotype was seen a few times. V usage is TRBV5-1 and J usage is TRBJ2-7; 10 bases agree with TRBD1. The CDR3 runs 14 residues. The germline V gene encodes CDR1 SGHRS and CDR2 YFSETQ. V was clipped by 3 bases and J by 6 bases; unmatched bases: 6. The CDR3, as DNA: TGCGCCAGCAGCTCATCGGGACAGGGGTTCGAGCAGTACTTC. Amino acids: CASSSSGQGFEQYF. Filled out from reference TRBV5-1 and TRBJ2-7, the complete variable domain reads KAGVTQTPRYLIKTRGQQVTLSCSPISGHRSVSWYQQTPGQGLQFLFEYFSETQRNKGNFPGRFSGRQFSNSRSEMNVSTLELGDSALYLCASSSSGQGFEQYFGPGTRLTVT.

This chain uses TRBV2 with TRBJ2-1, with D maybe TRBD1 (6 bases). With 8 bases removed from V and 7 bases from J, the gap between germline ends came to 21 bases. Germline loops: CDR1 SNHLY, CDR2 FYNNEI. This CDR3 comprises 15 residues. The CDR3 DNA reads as TGTGCCAGCGGCACAGGGTCATTAGAGGGGAATGAGCAGTTCTTC. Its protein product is CASGTGSLEGNEQFF.

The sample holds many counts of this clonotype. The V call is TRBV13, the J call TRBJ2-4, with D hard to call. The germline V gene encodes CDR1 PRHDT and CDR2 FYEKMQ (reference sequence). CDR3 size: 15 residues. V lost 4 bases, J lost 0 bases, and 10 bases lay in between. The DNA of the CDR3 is TGTGCCAGCAGCTCGGCGGCTGAAGCCAAAAACATTCAGTACTTC. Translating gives CASSSAAEAKNIQYF.

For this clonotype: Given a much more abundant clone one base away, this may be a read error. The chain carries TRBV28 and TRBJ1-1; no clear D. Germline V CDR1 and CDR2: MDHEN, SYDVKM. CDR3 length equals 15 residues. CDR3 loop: CASSLDGFLGTETFF. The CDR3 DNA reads TGTGCCAGCAGTCTTGACGGGTTTTTGGGAACTGAAACTTTCTTT.

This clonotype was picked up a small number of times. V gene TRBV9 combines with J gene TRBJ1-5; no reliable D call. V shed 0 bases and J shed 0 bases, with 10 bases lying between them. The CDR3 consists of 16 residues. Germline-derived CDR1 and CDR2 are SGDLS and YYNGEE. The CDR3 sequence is CASSVGTDNSNQPQHF. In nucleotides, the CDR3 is TGTGCCAGCAGCGTAGGCACAGACAATAGCAATCAGCCCCAGCATTTT.

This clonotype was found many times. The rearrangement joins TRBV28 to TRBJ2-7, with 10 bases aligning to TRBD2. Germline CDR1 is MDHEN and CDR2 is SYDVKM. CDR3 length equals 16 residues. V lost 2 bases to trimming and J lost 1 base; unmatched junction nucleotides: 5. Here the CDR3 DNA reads TGTGCCAGCAGTTTACAAATAGCGGGAGGTTCCTACGAGCAGTACTTC. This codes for CASSLQIAGGSYEQYF.

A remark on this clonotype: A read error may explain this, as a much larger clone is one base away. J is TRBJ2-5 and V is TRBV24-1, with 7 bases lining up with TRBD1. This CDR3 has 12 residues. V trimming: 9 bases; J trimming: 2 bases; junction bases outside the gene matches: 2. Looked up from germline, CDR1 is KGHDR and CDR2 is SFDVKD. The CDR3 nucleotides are TGTGCCACCGGACAGGCTCAAGAGACCCAGTACTTC. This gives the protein CATGQAQETQYF.

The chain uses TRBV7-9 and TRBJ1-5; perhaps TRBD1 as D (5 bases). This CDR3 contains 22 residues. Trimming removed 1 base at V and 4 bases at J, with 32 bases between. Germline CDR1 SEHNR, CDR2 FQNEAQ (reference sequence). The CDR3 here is CASSLVERMTRRGVWGNQPQHF. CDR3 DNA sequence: TGTGCCAGCAGCTTAGTAGAGAGGATGACTCGTCGGGGGGTTTGGGGTAATCAGCCCCAGCATTTT.

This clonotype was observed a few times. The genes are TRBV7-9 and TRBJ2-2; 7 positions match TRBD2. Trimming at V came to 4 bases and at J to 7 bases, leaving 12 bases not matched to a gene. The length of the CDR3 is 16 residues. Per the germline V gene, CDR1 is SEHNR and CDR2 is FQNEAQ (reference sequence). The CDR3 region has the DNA TGTGCCAGCAGCTCGATCGGCGGGGGTCAAGGCGGGGAGCTGTTTTTT. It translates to CASSSIGGGQGGELFF.

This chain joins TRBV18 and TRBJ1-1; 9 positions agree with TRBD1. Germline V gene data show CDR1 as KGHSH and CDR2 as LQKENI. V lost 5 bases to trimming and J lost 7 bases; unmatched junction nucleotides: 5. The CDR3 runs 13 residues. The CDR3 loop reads CASSGRDRDEAFF. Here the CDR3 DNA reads TGTGCCAGCTCAGGCCGGGACAGGGATGAAGCTTTCTTT.

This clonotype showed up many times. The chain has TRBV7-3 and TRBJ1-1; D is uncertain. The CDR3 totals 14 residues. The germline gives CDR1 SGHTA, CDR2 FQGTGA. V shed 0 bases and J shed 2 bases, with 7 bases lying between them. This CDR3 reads CASSLTHTNTEAFF. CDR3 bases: TGTGCCAGCAGCTTAACACACACTAACACTGAAGCTTTCTTT.

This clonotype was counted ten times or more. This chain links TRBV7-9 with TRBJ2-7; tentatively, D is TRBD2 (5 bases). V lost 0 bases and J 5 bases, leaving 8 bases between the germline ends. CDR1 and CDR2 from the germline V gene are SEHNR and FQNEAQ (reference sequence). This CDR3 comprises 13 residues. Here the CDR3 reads CASSLASGNEQYF. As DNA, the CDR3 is TGTGCCAGCAGCTTAGCGTCGGGGAACGAGCAGTACTTC. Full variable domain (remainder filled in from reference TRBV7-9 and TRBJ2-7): DTGVSQNPRHKITKRGQNVTFRCDPISEHNRLYWYRQTLGQGPEFLTYFQNEAQLEKSRLLSDRFSAERPKGSFSTLEIQRTEQGDSAMYLCASSLASGNEQYFGPGTRLTVT.

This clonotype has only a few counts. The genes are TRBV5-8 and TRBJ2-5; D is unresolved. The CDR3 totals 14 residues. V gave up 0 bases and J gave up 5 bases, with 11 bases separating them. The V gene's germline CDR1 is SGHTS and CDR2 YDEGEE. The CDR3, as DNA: TGTGCCAGCAGCTTGGAAATGGGCTGGGAGACCCAGTACTTC. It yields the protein CASSLEMGWETQYF.

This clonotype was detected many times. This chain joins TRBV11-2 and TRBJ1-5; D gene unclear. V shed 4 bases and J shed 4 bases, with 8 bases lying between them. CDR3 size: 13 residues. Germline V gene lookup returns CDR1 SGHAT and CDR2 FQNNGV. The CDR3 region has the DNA TGTGCCAGCAGCTACGAGGGAAATCAGCCCCAGCATTTT. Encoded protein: CASSYEGNQPQHF.

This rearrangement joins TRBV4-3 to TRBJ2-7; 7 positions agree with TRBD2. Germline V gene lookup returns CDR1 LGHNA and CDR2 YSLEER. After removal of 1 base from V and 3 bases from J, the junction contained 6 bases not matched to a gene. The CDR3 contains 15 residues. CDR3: CASSQGGAGDYEQYF. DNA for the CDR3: TGCGCCAGCAGCCAAGGAGGGGCGGGGGACTACGAGCAGTACTTC.

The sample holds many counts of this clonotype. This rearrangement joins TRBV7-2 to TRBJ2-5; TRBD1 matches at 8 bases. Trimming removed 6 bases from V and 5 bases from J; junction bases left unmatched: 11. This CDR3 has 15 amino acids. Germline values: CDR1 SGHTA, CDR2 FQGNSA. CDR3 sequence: CASSPEAGGMETQYF. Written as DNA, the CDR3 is TGTGCCAGCAGTCCTGAGGCAGGGGGCATGGAGACCCAGTACTTC.

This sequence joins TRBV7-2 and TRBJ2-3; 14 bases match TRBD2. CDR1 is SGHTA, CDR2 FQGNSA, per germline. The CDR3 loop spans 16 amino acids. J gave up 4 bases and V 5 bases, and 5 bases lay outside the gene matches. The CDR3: CASSQGTSGRADTQYF. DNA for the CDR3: TGTGCCAGCAGCCAAGGGACTAGCGGGAGAGCAGATACGCAGTATTTT.